Each of the 14 T cell receptor beta chains below was sequenced from the same sample in a study of T cells after posttransplantation cyclophosphamide. Sequenced by immunoSEQ multiplex PCR; TCRdb stores in-frame clones only, minus some. This sample carries about 37,000 clones, none of them present only once. The sample taken for sequencing was PBMCs. The origin of the receptors is a man aged 25 to 40 in good health and a related stem cell transplant donor.

This clone was recorded at least ten times. This chain links TRBV5-4 with TRBJ2-1; TRBD1 matches at 7 bases. CDR3 size: 15 residues. The germline V gene has CDR1 SGHNT and CDR2 YYREEE (reference sequence). V was clipped by 4 bases and J by 4 bases; unmatched bases: 8. The CDR3 spells CASSGTQGSYNEQFF. In nucleotides, the CDR3 is TGTGCCAGCAGCGGGACACAGGGGTCGTACAATGAGCAGTTCTTC.

In this sample, this clone turned up many times. This chain links TRBV12-3 or TRBV12-4 with TRBJ2-7, with D hard to call. The CDR3 loop spans 16 amino acids. V was pared by 5 bases and J by 0 bases, with 17 bases between. CDR3 amino acids: CASSPLQLMSSYEQYF. CDR3 nucleotide sequence: TGTGCCAGCAGTCCGCTACAGCTGATGAGCTCCTACGAGCAGTACTTC.

This clone was seen ten or more times. The V and J genes are TRBV18 and TRBJ2-3; tentative D call: TRBD1 (6 bases). Trimming shortened V by 5 bases and J by 6 bases, and 15 bases separated the two germline ends. The CDR3 is made up of 14 amino acids. CDR1 is KGHSH, CDR2 LQKENI, per germline. CDR3 DNA: TGTGCCAGCTCAAACCAGGGGACCGGGGATACGCAGTATTTT. Translation: CASSNQGTGDTQYF.

This clone was observed many times. The chain is built from TRBV2 and TRBJ2-7; 10 positions match TRBD1. Losses at the gene ends were 7 bases for V and 12 bases for J; bases not matched to a gene: 18. The CDR3 consists of 15 residues. Germline lookup yields CDR1 SNHLY and CDR2 FYNNEI. CDR3 region: CASNGGAGTGASGYF. The CDR3 DNA reads as TGTGCCAGCAATGGGGGAGCCGGGACAGGGGCCTCGGGGTACTTC.

The table lists this clone with a few counts. This chain links TRBV9 with TRBJ1-6; 10 bases are shared with TRBD1. This CDR3 has 15 amino acids. Germline V gives CDR1 SGDLS, CDR2 YYNGEE. Germline trimming cut 3 bases from V and 10 bases from J; bases unmatched to any gene: 7. Here the CDR3 reads CASSEGRDRGSPLHF. The CDR3 DNA is TGTGCCAGCAGCGAGGGGAGGGACAGGGGATCACCCCTCCACTTT.

Ten or more counts support this clone. V usage is TRBV11-2 and J usage is TRBJ2-7, with 7 bases fitting TRBD2. CDR1 is SGHAT and CDR2 is FQNNGV in the germline V gene. The junction had 14 bases not matched to a gene; V was cut back by 5 bases and J by 7 bases. CDR3 length: 15 residues. CDR3 loop: CASSRNRGGDAEQYF. DNA of the CDR3: TGTGCCAGCAGCAGAAACCGCGGGGGTGACGCAGAGCAGTACTTC.

The sample holds many counts of this clone. The V call is TRBV7-6, the J call TRBJ2-3; tentatively, D is TRBD1 (6 bases). Germline V gene sequence: CDR1 SGHVS, CDR2 FNYEAQ. V shed 5 bases and J shed 4 bases, with 13 bases lying between them. This CDR3 contains 14 residues. CDR3 loop: CASSEASGADTQYF. CDR3 sequence (DNA): TGTGCCAGCAGCGAGGCATCAGGGGCAGATACGCAGTATTTT.

There are many counts of this clone. The chain carries TRBV9 and TRBJ1-6; D gene uncertain. CDR1 and CDR2 from the germline V gene are SGDLS and YYNGEE. V lost 9 bases, J lost 14 bases, and 15 bases lay in between. The CDR3 runs to 11 residues. CDR3 sequence (DNA): TGTGCCATCTCGGACTGCCCGTCCCTCCACTTT. Protein sequence: CAISDCPSLHF.

This clone was counted at least ten times. V gene TRBV5-1 combines with J gene TRBJ1-1; D gene uncertain. CDR1 and CDR2 (germline): SGHRS, YFSETQ. This CDR3 is built from 13 residues. V gave up 0 bases and J gave up 4 bases, with 7 bases separating them. DNA of the CDR3: TGCGCCAGCAGCTTGGAACAGCTCACTGAAGCTTTCTTT. Translation: CASSLEQLTEAFF.

This clone was found many times. The chain joins TRBV5-1 to TRBJ2-3; 11 bases align to TRBD2. Germline CDR1 reads SGHRS; CDR2 reads YFSETQ. CDR3 length: 16 residues. V lost 4 bases and J lost 0; bases outside the gene matches: 4. CDR3 coding DNA: TGCGCCAGCAGCCCGGGACTAGCGGTGAGCACAGATACGCAGTATTTT. Translating gives CASSPGLAVSTDTQYF.

This clone was recorded at least ten times. The chain recombines TRBV18 with TRBJ2-7; a weak D match, TRBD1 (5 bases). The CDR3 consists of 14 residues. Germline V gene sequence: CDR1 KGHSH, CDR2 LQKENI. V was clipped by 3 bases and J by 1 base, with 10 bases between them. DNA for the CDR3: TGTGCCAGCTCACCCCTTACAGGATCCTACGAGCAGTACTTC. This gives the protein CASSPLTGSYEQYF.

The table lists this clone with a few counts. This sequence joins TRBV7-3 and TRBJ2-2, with 8 bases matching TRBD2. Germline V gene lookup returns CDR1 SGHTA and CDR2 FQGTGA. The J segment lost 7 bases and the V segment lost 5 bases, leaving 3 bases of the junction unmatched. The CDR3 spans 13 residues. The CDR3 sequence: CASSLGLGGELFF. In nucleotides, the CDR3 is TGTGCCAGCAGCCTGGGACTAGGCGGGGAGCTGTTTTTT.

This clone was picked up many times. The gene calls are TRBV7-8 and TRBJ2-7, with 11 bases aligning to TRBD2. The CDR3 is made up of 14 amino acids. V was clipped by 5 bases and J by 4 bases; unmatched bases: 4. CDR1 and CDR2 (germline): SGHVS, FQNEAQ. The DNA for the CDR3 is TGTGCCAGCAGCAGGGGACTAGCGGTTTACGAGCAGTACTTC. Its translation: CASSRGLAVYEQYF.

This clone was observed a few times. This chain links TRBV5-6 with TRBJ2-5; TRBD1 matches 7 bases. Germline V CDR1 and CDR2: SGHDT, YYEEEE. The CDR3 totals 17 residues. The V and J ends lost 0 bases and 5 bases, in that order; junction bases with no gene match: 13. The CDR3 nucleotides are TGTGCCAGCAGCTTGGTCGGAGAGGGGGCTTCAGGGGAGACCCAGTACTTC. Residues: CASSLVGEGASGETQYF. The whole variable domain, filled in from reference TRBV5-6 and TRBJ2-5, reads DAGVTQSPTHLIKTRGQQVTLRCSPKSGHDTVSWYQQALGQGPQFIFQYYEEEERQRGNFPDRFSGHQFPNYSSELNVNALLLGDSALYLCASSLVGEGASGETQYFGPGTRLLVL.